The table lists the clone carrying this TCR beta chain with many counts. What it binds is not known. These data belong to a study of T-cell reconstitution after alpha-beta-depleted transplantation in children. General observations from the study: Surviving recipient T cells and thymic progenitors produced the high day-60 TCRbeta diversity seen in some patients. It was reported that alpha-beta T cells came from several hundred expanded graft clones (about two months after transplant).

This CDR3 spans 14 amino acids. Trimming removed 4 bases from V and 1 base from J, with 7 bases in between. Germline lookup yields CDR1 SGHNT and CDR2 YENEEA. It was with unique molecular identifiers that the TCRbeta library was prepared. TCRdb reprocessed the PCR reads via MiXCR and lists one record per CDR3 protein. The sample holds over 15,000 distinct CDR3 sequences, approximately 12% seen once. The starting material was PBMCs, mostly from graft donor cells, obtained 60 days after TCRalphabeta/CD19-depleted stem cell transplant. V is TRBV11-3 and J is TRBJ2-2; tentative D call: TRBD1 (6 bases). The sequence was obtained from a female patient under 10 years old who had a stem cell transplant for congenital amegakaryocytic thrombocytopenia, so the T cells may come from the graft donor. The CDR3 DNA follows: TGTGCCAGCAGCTCGACAGGGAACACCGGGGAGCTGTTTTTT. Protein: CASSSTGNTGELFF.